Listed below are T cell receptor beta chains from one sample, sequenced in a study of blood T cell repertoires in COVID-19. Libraries were prepared by immunoSEQ multiplex PCR; TCRdb keeps only in-frame clonotypes and omits some of them. Among about 50,000 clones listed, approximately 80% were seen once. The material sequenced was peripheral blood. The receptors here all came from a man between 65 and 79 years old with active or convalescent COVID-19. The CDR3 runs from the conserved cysteine through the conserved F or W. Fields, in order: clone size, J gene, D gene, V gene, CDR3 protein, CDR3 DNA. A D gene is named only where the DNA matches it firmly. Size is omitted from some rows. Given values are once, few, many or a class for expanded clones.

>.|TRBJ1-2|TRBD1|TRBV6-5
CASKGQESYGYTF
TGTGCCAGCAAAGGACAGGAGAGCTATGGCTACACCTTC
>.|TRBJ1-2|TRBD1|TRBV30
CAWAGTEPNYGYTF
TGTGCCTGGGCCGGGACAGAACCTAACTATGGCTACACCTTC
>.|TRBJ1-2|.|TRBV6-5
CASSYLTGNGYTF
TGTGCCAGCAGTTATTTAACAGGGAATGGCTACACCTTC
>.|TRBJ1-1|.|TRBV19
CASTIRTNLDTEAFF
TGTGCCAGTACCATCCGGACAAACTTGGACACTGAAGCTTTCTTT
>.|TRBJ1-2|TRBD1|TRBV5-6
CASSLDRGNYGYTF
TGTGCCAGCAGCTTGGACAGGGGCAACTATGGCTACACCTTC
>once|TRBJ1-2|TRBD1|TRBV18
CASSPAPGQGVQGYTF
TGTGCCAGCTCGCCGGCTCCGGGACAGGGCGTCCAAGGCTACACCTTC
>.|TRBJ1-3|.|TRBV7-6
CASSLDRYSGNTIYF
TGTGCCAGCAGTCTCGACAGGTACTCTGGAAACACCATATATTTT
>.|TRBJ2-6|TRBD1|TRBV5-1
CASSLVAGQGAGSGANVLTF
TGCGCCAGCAGCTTGGTGGCCGGACAGGGGGCCGGCTCTGGGGCCAACGTCCTGACTTTC
>.|TRBJ1-2|.|TRBV12-3/TRBV12-4
CASRMGEYGYTF
TGTGCCAGCAGAATGGGCGAGTATGGCTACACCTTC
>.|TRBJ2-1|.|TRBV5-1
CASSLEASPVNEQFF
TGCGCCAGCAGCTTGGAGGCTAGCCCTGTCAATGAGCAGTTCTTC
>.|TRBJ2-3|.|TRBV9
CASSETSGDTQYF
TGTGCCAGCAGCGAAACTTCAGGGGATACGCAGTATTTT
>.|TRBJ1-1|.|TRBV19
CASTPPFSTEAFF
TGTGCCAGTACCCCCCCATTTAGCACTGAAGCTTTCTTT
>.|TRBJ2-3|.|TRBV2
CASSIVSYGYF
TGTGCCAGCAGTATAGTTAGTTATGGGTATTTT
>few|TRBJ1-6|.|TRBV5-1
CASSLAGRAENSPLHF
TGCGCCAGCAGCTTGGCCGGGAGGGCGGAGAATTCACCCCTCCACTTT
>.|TRBJ2-3|.|TRBV27
CASSLIRGATDTQYF
TGTGCCAGCAGTTTAATACGGGGGGCAACAGATACGCAGTATTTT
>.|TRBJ1-2|.|TRBV7-2
CASSSTGQPGIGYGYTF
TGTGCCAGCAGCTCAACTGGACAGCCGGGCATAGGCTATGGCTACACCTTC
>.|TRBJ1-2|TRBD1|TRBV2
CASSEFYGTAQYGYTF
TGTGCCAGCAGTGAGTTTTACGGGACAGCGCAATATGGCTACACCTTC
>.|TRBJ2-1|.|TRBV30
CAWDPGHLGNEQFF
TGTGCCTGGGACCCGGGACATCTAGGGAATGAGCAGTTCTTC
>.|TRBJ1-4|.|TRBV5-1
CASSLAPGDGEKLFF
TGCGCCAGCAGCTTGGCCCCGGGGGATGGTGAAAAACTGTTTTTT
>few|TRBJ1-2|.|TRBV11-2
CASSLAGAYGYTF
TGTGCCAGCAGCTTAGCAGGGGCCTATGGCTACACCTTC
>.|TRBJ2-7|.|TRBV3-1/TRBV3-2
CASMSRGPYEQYF
TGTGCCAGCATGTCTAGGGGTCCCTACGAGCAGTACTTC